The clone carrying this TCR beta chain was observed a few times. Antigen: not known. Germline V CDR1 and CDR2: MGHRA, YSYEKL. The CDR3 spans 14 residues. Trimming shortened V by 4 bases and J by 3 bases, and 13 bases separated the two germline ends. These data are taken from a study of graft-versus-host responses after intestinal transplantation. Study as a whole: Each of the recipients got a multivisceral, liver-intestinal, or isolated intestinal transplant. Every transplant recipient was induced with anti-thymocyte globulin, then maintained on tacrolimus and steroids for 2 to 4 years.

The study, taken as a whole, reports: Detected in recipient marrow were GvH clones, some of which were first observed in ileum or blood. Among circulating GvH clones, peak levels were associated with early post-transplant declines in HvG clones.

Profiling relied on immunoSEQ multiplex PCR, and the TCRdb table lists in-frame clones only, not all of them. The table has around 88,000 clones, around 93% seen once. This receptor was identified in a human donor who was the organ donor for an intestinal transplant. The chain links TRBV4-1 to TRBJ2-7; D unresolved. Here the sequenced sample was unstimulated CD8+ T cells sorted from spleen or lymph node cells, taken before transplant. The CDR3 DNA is TGCGCCAGCAGCCTGATTTCAGGAAACTACGAGCAGTACTTC. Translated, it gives CASSLISGNYEQYF.